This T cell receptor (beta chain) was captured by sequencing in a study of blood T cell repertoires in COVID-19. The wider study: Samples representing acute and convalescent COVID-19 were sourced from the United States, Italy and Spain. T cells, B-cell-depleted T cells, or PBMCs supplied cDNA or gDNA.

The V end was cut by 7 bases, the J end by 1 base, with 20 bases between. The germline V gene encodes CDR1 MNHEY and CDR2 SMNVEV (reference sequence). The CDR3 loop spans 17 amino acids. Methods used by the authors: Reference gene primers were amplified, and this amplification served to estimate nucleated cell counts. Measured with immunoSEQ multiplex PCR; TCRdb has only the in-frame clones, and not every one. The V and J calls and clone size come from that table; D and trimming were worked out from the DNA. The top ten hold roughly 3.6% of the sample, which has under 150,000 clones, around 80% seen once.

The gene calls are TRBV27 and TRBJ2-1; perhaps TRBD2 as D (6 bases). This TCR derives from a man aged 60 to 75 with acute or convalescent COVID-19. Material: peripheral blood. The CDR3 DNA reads TGTGCCAGCACTCACCAGTCCGGGACTCCTTCCTACAATGAGCAGTTCTTC. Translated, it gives CASTHQSGTPSYNEQFF.